The 23 T cell receptor beta chains presented below share a single source sample, sequenced in a study of blood T cell repertoires in COVID-19. Clones were read by immunoSEQ multiplex PCR, and TCRdb kept only the in-frame ones, dropping some. The data hold around 220,000 clones, with 65% to 85% observed a single time. The sequenced material came from peripheral blood. Source of these receptors: a woman aged 40 to 55 with active or convalescent COVID-19.

CDR3 protein: CASSASSGGAYNEQFF. The CDR3 DNA sequence: TGTGCCAGCAGCGCGAGTAGCGGGGGGGCGTACAATGAGCAGTTCTTC. The J gene is TRBJ2-1, the V gene TRBV9, with 11 positions matching TRBD2. The CDR3 runs to 16 residues. V shed 3 bases, J shed 4 bases, and the junction held 6 bases outside the gene matches. Per germline, CDR1 SGDLS and CDR2 YYNGEE.

The table lists this clone with a count of one. V usage is TRBV2 and J usage is TRBJ1-4; D might be TRBD1 (6 bases). The CDR3 has 13 amino acids. The germline gives CDR1 SNHLY, CDR2 FYNNEI. Deletions cut 8 bases from V and 7 bases from J, with 14 bases between. The CDR3 nucleotides are TGTGCCAGCTTGTACAGGGAAGGTGAAAAACTGTTTTTT. Its translation: CASLYREGEKLFF.

The CDR3 DNA sequence: TGTGCCAGCAGCTGGGGGGGACGGCGGGAAAAACTGTTTTTT. Protein sequence: CASSWGGRREKLFF. J is TRBJ1-4 and V is TRBV5-4; a possible D gene is TRBD1 (5 bases). There are 14 residues in the CDR3. Trimming left V 3 bases short and J 8 bases short, with 14 bases between. Per the germline V gene, CDR1 is SGHNT and CDR2 is YYREEE (reference sequence).

This clone was detected only once. This chain joins TRBV5-1 and TRBJ1-3, with a weak D call TRBD1 (6 bases). This CDR3 has 16 residues. The V gene lost 2 bases and the J gene lost 0 bases, with 12 bases spanning the gap. CDR1 is SGHRS and CDR2 is YFSETQ in the germline V gene. The chain's CDR3 is CASSLSGAASGNTIYF. DNA for the CDR3: TGCGCCAGCAGCTTATCAGGGGCCGCCTCTGGAAACACCATATATTTT. Using reference TRBV5-1 and TRBJ1-3 for the parts outside the CDR3, the full variable domain is KAGVTQTPRYLIKTRGQQVTLSCSPISGHRSVSWYQQTPGQGLQFLFEYFSETQRNKGNFPGRFSGRQFSNSRSEMNVSTLELGDSALYLCASSLSGAASGNTIYFGEGSWLTVV.

This chain uses TRBV10-3 with TRBJ1-2; TRBD1 is a possible D gene (5 bases). CDR1 and CDR2 (germline): ENHRY, SYGVKD. The V end lost 3 bases, the J end lost 1 base, and 9 bases lay between the germline ends. The CDR3 runs 14 residues. The DNA for the CDR3 is TGTGCCATCAGTGACCCAGGGTATAACTATGGCTACACCTTC. Its translation: CAISDPGYNYGYTF.

The rearrangement links TRBV14 to TRBJ1-2; no reliable D call. Germline V lookup: CDR1 SGHDN, CDR2 FVKESK. Trimming stripped 2 bases from V and 2 bases from J, with 3 bases between. The CDR3 contains 12 residues. The CDR3 is CASSQLNYGYTF. In nucleotides, the CDR3 is TGTGCCAGCAGCCAATTAAACTATGGCTACACCTTC.

The chain recombines TRBV12-3 or TRBV12-4 with TRBJ1-5; the D is unclear. CDR3 length equals 13 residues. Trimming stripped 3 bases from V and 4 bases from J, with 7 bases between. The CDR3 bases are TGTGCCAGCAGTTTTTCGGAGAATCAGCCCCAGCATTTT. Its protein is CASSFSENQPQHF.

This chain links TRBV4-1 with TRBJ2-3; 10 nucleotides match TRBD1. Trimming cost V 4 bases and J 4 bases; bases outside gene matches: 5. CDR3 size: 15 residues. Germline assignment: CDR1 MGHRA and CDR2 YSYEKL. The CDR3 DNA reads TGCGCCAGCAGCCGCGGACAGGGGGTTTCAGATACGCAGTATTTT. It is translated as CASSRGQGVSDTQYF.

V gene TRBV7-3 combines with J gene TRBJ2-3; weak D call: TRBD2 (5 bases). Trimming took 5 bases from V and 3 from J, leaving 15 bases between them. In germline, CDR1 is SGHTA, CDR2 FQGTGA. The CDR3 runs 15 residues. CDR3 sequence reads: CASSLQAGETDTQYF. The DNA for the CDR3 is TGTGCCAGCAGCCTTCAAGCCGGGGAGACAGATACGCAGTATTTT.

In its sample, this clone was seen a few times. This chain uses TRBV5-1 with TRBJ1-4; a weak D match, TRBD1 (5 bases). This CDR3 region has 15 residues. CDR1 and CDR2 from the germline V gene are SGHRS and YFSETQ. Trimming took off 0 bases at V and 0 bases at J, with 6 bases between the two ends. CDR3 coding DNA: TGCGCCAGCAGCTTGGCCAGGGCAACTAATGAAAAACTGTTTTTT. It is translated as CASSLARATNEKLFF.

This clone showed up just once. In DNA, the CDR3 is TGCGCCAGCAAGCAGGGCGTGAACACTGAAGCTTTCTTT. Translated: CASKQGVNTEAFF. The V gene is TRBV5-1, the J gene TRBJ1-1, with a weak D call TRBD1 (5 bases). Trimming pared 6 bases from V and 0 bases from J, leaving 9 bases between. The CDR3 has 13 residues. Germline CDR1 and CDR2: SGHRS and YFSETQ. Full variable domain (rest looked up from reference TRBV5-1 and TRBJ1-1): KAGVTQTPRYLIKTRGQQVTLSCSPISGHRSVSWYQQTPGQGLQFLFEYFSETQRNKGNFPGRFSGRQFSNSRSEMNVSTLELGDSALYLCASKQGVNTEAFFGQGTRLTVV.

V is TRBV9 and J is TRBJ2-7, with 11 bases fitting TRBD2. The CDR3 loop spans 16 amino acids. V was clipped by 0 bases and J by 6 bases; unmatched bases: 8. Looked up from germline, CDR1 is SGDLS and CDR2 is YYNGEE. The CDR3 is CASSVEISGGASEQYF. CDR3 DNA: TGTGCCAGCAGCGTAGAAATTAGCGGGGGGGCCTCCGAGCAGTACTTC.

The genes are TRBV27 and TRBJ2-1; TRBD1 aligns across 8 bases. After removal of 1 base from V and 8 bases from J, the junction contained 7 bases not matched to a gene. CDR1 is MNHEY and CDR2 is SMNVEV in the germline V gene (reference sequence). CDR3 length: 15 residues. The CDR3 loop reads CASSLFGQGSYEQFF. The CDR3, as DNA: TGTGCCAGCAGTTTATTTGGACAGGGTTCCTATGAGCAGTTCTTC.

V gene TRBV7-2 combines with J gene TRBJ1-2; D gene unclear. The V and J ends lost 8 bases and 5 bases respectively, with 21 bases between them. Germline-derived CDR1 and CDR2 are SGHTA and FQGNSA. The CDR3 is made up of 15 amino acids. CDR3 coding DNA: TGTGCCAGCGCTCCCGACATCTCGAATTGGTATGGCTACACCTTC. Amino acid sequence: CASAPDISNWYGYTF.

The chain has TRBV5-4 and TRBJ2-1, with 8 bases identical to TRBD2. The junction had 6 bases not matched to a gene; V was cut back by 4 bases and J by 3 bases. The CDR3 totals 15 residues. In germline, CDR1 is SGHNT, CDR2 YYREEE (reference sequence). In DNA, the CDR3 is TGTGCCAGCAGCGCTACTAGCGGAAGCTACAATGAGCAGTTCTTC. Amino acids: CASSATSGSYNEQFF.

The chain uses TRBV5-1 and TRBJ2-2; TRBD2 matches 8 bases. The CDR3 has 16 amino acids. J gave up 2 bases and V 0 bases, and 3 bases lay outside the gene matches. Germline CDR1 SGHRS, CDR2 YFSETQ. CDR3 region: CASSLELAGNTGELFF. CDR3 in DNA: TGCGCCAGCAGCTTGGAGCTAGCGGGCAACACCGGGGAGCTGTTTTTT.

This chain's CDR3 is CASSFSPANEKLFF. DNA of the CDR3: TGTGCCAGCAGCTTCTCTCCGGCTAATGAAAAACTGTTTTTT. The chain couples TRBV7-2 to TRBJ1-4; D call uncertain. Trimming left V 3 bases short and J 3 bases short, with 8 bases between. Germline CDR1 and CDR2: SGHTA and FQGNSA. The CDR3 length is 14 residues.

The rearrangement uses TRBV12-2 and TRBJ1-1; TRBD1 was called by the table and not checked on the DNA. TRBV12-2 is termed a pseudogene. The CDR3 spans 14 residues. The DNA for the CDR3 is TGTGCAAGTCGCTCCCAAGACAGGAACACTGAAGCTTTCTTT. It codes for CASRSQDRNTEAFF.

The J gene is TRBJ2-3, the V gene TRBV5-1; D is unclear. Per germline, CDR1 SGHRS and CDR2 YFSETQ. V was clipped by 4 bases and J by 0 bases, with 12 bases between them. This CDR3 is built from 15 residues. The CDR3: CASSVAQTSTDTQYF. CDR3 sequence (DNA): TGCGCCAGCAGCGTGGCGCAGACTAGCACAGATACGCAGTATTTT.

The rearrangement joins TRBV7-9 to TRBJ1-3; no definite D call. CDR3 length equals 15 residues. Trimming took off 4 bases at V and 0 bases at J, with 10 bases between the two ends. Germline V gene data show CDR1 as SEHNR and CDR2 as FQNEAQ (reference sequence). For the CDR3, the DNA is TGTGCCAGCAGCTCAACCCTGAGCTCTGGAAACACCATATATTTT. It translates to CASSSTLSSGNTIYF.

This clone came up once. The chain has TRBV20-1 and TRBJ2-7; a weak D match, TRBD1 (5 bases). CDR1 is DFQATT and CDR2 is SNEGSKA in the germline V gene (reference sequence). This CDR3 contains 11 residues. Trimming shortened V by 5 bases and J by 4 bases, and 9 bases separated the two germline ends. Here the CDR3 DNA reads TGCAGTGCTCGCGACAGTTACGAGCAGTACGTC. Encoded protein: CSARDSYEQYV.

This clone was detected only a few times. The gene calls are TRBV7-8 and TRBJ2-7, with 12 bases lining up with TRBD2. The CDR3 consists of 18 residues. V dropped 5 bases and J dropped 3; count of bases not matched to a gene: 14. Germline CDR1 is SGHVS and CDR2 is FQNEAQ. The CDR3 DNA follows: TGTGCCAGCAGCCCGCGGACTAGCGGGGTCCCGCCAGTCTACGAGCAGTACGTC. Protein sequence: CASSPRTSGVPPVYEQYV.

The chain employs TRBV19 and TRBJ1-2, with no clear D. CDR1 LNHDA and CDR2 SQIVND come from the germline V gene (reference sequence). V lost 6 bases to trimming and J lost 4 bases, with 12 bases between them. CDR3 length: 13 amino acids. The CDR3 loop is CASSEEVGYGYTF. In nucleotides, the CDR3 is TGTGCCAGTAGCGAGGAGGTGGGCTATGGCTACACCTTC. Full variable domain (rest looked up from reference TRBV19 and TRBJ1-2): DGGITQSPKYLFRKEGQNVTLSCEQNLNHDAMYWYRQDPGQGLRLIYYSQIVNDFQKGDIAEGYSVSREKKESFPLTVTSAQKNPTAFYLCASSEEVGYGYTFGSGTRLTVV.